A single sample is the source of the 11 T cell receptor beta chains below, sequenced in a study of blood T cells in healthy people across ages. Primed by a sample-barcoded 5' primer and a J-beta primer mix, a second PCR proceeded for about 6 to 12 cycles. TCRdb ran MiXCR on the 5' RACE reads and lists one entry per CDR3 protein. The sample has 1.8 million or so distinct CDR3 sequences; more than 35% are singletons. The specimen was blood. These receptors were taken from a human donor in good health.

This clonotype was detected only a few times. The J gene is TRBJ2-5, the V gene TRBV28; D may be TRBD2 (5 bases). Germline values: CDR1 MDHEN, CDR2 SYDVKM. V lost 2 bases to trimming and J lost 5 bases, with 12 bases between them. The CDR3 runs to 14 residues. DNA of the CDR3: TGTGCCAGCAGTTTACTTGACACGGGGGAGACCCAGTACTTC. It codes for CASSLLDTGETQYF.

This clonotype was seen more than once but under ten times. The V and J genes are TRBV7-2 and TRBJ2-3; no reliable D call. V was trimmed by 1 base and J by 7 bases, leaving 6 bases between them. Germline values: CDR1 SGHTA, CDR2 FQGNSA. This CDR3 has 12 residues. The CDR3 DNA is TGTGCCAGCAGCTTAGGGCGCTATACGCAGTATTTT. It encodes CASSLGRYTQYF.

The rearrangement uses TRBV7-2 and TRBJ2-5; 8 bases align to TRBD2. The CDR3 is 15 amino acids. Germline loops: CDR1 SGHTA, CDR2 FQGNSA. Unmatched junction bases numbered 10, after V lost 4 bases and J lost 6 bases. The CDR3, as DNA: TGTGCCAGCAGCTCGCATGGGAGCGGGGGACAGACCCAGTACTTC. This gives the protein CASSSHGSGGQTQYF.

The chain joins TRBV12-3 or TRBV12-4 to TRBJ2-2, with TRBD1 as a possible D gene (7 bases). This CDR3 is 15 amino acids long. Trimming took 4 bases from V and 7 from J, leaving 16 bases between them. CDR3 amino acids: CASSSRRGPGGELFF. The CDR3 DNA follows: TGTGCCAGCAGTTCCCGGAGGGGGCCGGGCGGGGAGCTGTTTTTT.

This clonotype was observed once. V usage is TRBV11-2 and J usage is TRBJ2-1; 8 bases align to TRBD2. CDR1 SGHAT and CDR2 FQNNGV come from the germline V gene. V lost 5 bases, J lost 4 bases, and 7 bases stayed unmatched. The CDR3 spans 15 residues. The CDR3 coding sequence is TGTGCCAGCAGCATCGGGGGGGCAGGGTACAATGAGCAGTTCTTC. Protein product: CASSIGGAGYNEQFF.

This clonotype was recorded a few times. The chain joins TRBV29-1 to TRBJ1-1; TRBD1 aligns across 7 bases. This CDR3 comprises 16 residues. After removal of 4 bases from V and 1 base from J, the junction contained 12 bases not matched to a gene. Looked up from germline, CDR1 is SQVTM and CDR2 is ANQGSEA. DNA of the CDR3: TGCAGCGTTGCCCGACAGGGAGGGGAATGGAACACTGAAGCTTTCTTT. It translates to CSVARQGGEWNTEAFF.

The V and J genes are TRBV20-1 and TRBJ1-1; 8 bases are shared with TRBD1. The junction had 4 bases not matched to a gene; V was cut back by 1 base and J by 3 bases. CDR3 length: 14 residues. Germline lookup yields CDR1 DFQATT and CDR2 SNEGSKA (reference sequence). CDR3 in amino acids: CSARVTGEYTEAFF. Here the CDR3 DNA reads TGCAGTGCTAGAGTGACAGGGGAGTACACTGAAGCTTTCTTT.

The CDR3 DNA reads as TGTGCCAGCAGTTTATTGCACGGCGCCGTCGAAGATACGCAGTATTTT. It codes for CASSLLHGAVEDTQYF. The chain joins TRBV28 to TRBJ2-3, with no clear D. Between the trimmed V and J ends, which lost 1 base and 5 bases, there was a span of 16 bases. The CDR3 is 16 residues long. From germline, CDR1 is MDHEN and CDR2 SYDVKM. Looking up the rest from reference TRBV28 and TRBJ2-3 gives the full variable domain: DVKVTQSSRYLVKRTGEKVFLECVQDMDHENMFWYRQDPGLGLRLIYFSYDVKMKEKGDIPEGYSVSREKKERFSLILESASTNQTSMYLCASSLLHGAVEDTQYFGPGTRLTVL.

This chain connects TRBV7-2 to TRBJ2-3, with D perhaps assigned TRBD1 or TRBD2 (6 bases each). This CDR3 contains 16 residues. Between the trimmed V and J ends, which lost 2 bases and 1 base, there was a span of 13 bases. CDR1 is SGHTA and CDR2 is FQGNSA in the germline V gene. The CDR3, as DNA: TGTGCCAGCAGCTTAATGGGCCGGGGGCGCACAGATACGCAGTATTTT. Residues: CASSLMGRGRTDTQYF.

This clonotype showed up just a few times. At one end the junction does not follow the germline gene, possibly because of a read error. This sequence joins TRBV12-3 or TRBV12-4 and TRBJ2-5; TRBD2 aligns across 7 bases. This CDR3 contains 13 residues. The CDR3 DNA reads as TGTGGCAGCAGGGAGGGTGTGTCCCGTCCCCAGTACTTC. Its translation: CGSREGVSRPQYF.

V is TRBV2 and J is TRBJ2-7, with D perhaps matching TRBD2 (5 bases). The CDR3 covers 15 residues. V was shortened by 2 bases and J by 7 bases, with 18 bases between the two germline ends. CDR1 is SNHLY and CDR2 is FYNNEI in the germline V gene. CDR3 DNA sequence: TGTGCCAGCAGTGAAAAGAGGAGACCAACGGGAGAGCAGTACTTC. Protein: CASSEKRRPTGEQYF.